This T cell receptor beta chain came from a study of control samples from healthy donors and cancer patients. This clone was observed a handful of times. Repertoires were generated with immunoSEQ multiplex PCR, while TCRdb's copy carries only in-frame clones and drops some. The data show hundreds of thousands of clones, over 75% seen once. The receptor was isolated from a man in his forties with head and neck cancer. Input material: PBMCs.

The CDR3 region is CASSGAGVGGNTIYF. CDR3 DNA sequence: TGTGCCAGCAGTGGGGCCGGTGTGGGCGGAAACACCATATATTTT. The gene calls are TRBV28 and TRBJ1-3, with D perhaps matching TRBD1 (5 bases). The CDR3 has 15 residues. From germline, CDR1 is MDHEN and CDR2 SYDVKM. Trimming cost V 5 bases and J 4 bases, with 15 bases left between them.